A selection of T cell receptor beta chains follows, all from one sample in a study of blood T cells in healthy people across ages. TCRdb redid the calling of the 5' RACE reads with MiXCR, one entry per CDR3 protein. This sample has over 450,000 distinct CDR3 sequences, with about 25% found just once. These records were also assigned to another study, of T cells of mothers and their children.

Material for sequencing was blood. Every receptor here comes from a boy aged 5-17 years in good health. The CDR3 runs from the conserved cysteine through the conserved F or W. Fields, in order: clone size, V gene, D gene, J gene, CDR3 DNA, CDR3 protein. A D gene is named only where the DNA matches it firmly. Only some rows state a clone size, as once, few, many or a class for expanded clones.

>-|TRBV14|-|TRBJ2-7
TGTGCCAGCACCCTGGAACTAGGGGGCTACGAGCAGTACTTC
CASTLELGGYEQYF
>few|TRBV20-1|TRBD1|TRBJ2-7
TGCAGTGCTAGAGATCTTGAGACAGGGTTCGGGGAGCAGTACTTC
CSARDLETGFGEQYF
>few|TRBV4-3|-|TRBJ2-7
TGCGCCAGCAGCGGTAGTGTAACCTACGAGCAGTACTTC
CASSGSVTYEQYF
>few|TRBV4-1|-|TRBJ2-1
TGCGCCAGCAACCGAACCACTTACAATGAGCAGTTCTTC
CASNRTTYNEQFF
>-|TRBV7-3|-|TRBJ2-3
TGTGCCAGCAGCTTACTACCGGGGACAACTACAGATACGCAGTATTTT
CASSLLPGTTTDTQYF
>few|TRBV20-1|-|TRBJ2-5
TGCAGTGCTAGAGATTACTGGGGGCAAGCGACCCAGTACTTC
CSARDYWGQATQYF
>many|TRBV28|-|TRBJ2-5
TGTGCCAGCAGTTTAGCGGGACTTCAAGAGACCCAGTACTTC
CASSLAGLQETQYF
>-|TRBV29-1|-|TRBJ2-5
TGCAGCGTTGAGGGTGCCTTGTCGTCGCAGTACTTC
CSVEGALSSQYF
>-|TRBV28|-|TRBJ1-2
TGTGCCAGCAGTGACTTTGAGGGAGCTAGCTATGGCTACACCTTC
CASSDFEGASYGYTF
>-|TRBV6-4|TRBD2|TRBJ2-3
TGTGCCAGCAGTCCCATTAGCGGGGGGGCCCCAGATACGCAGTATTTT
CASSPISGGAPDTQYF
>-|TRBV29-1|-|TRBJ1-2
TGCAGCGCGTCGGACAGATACTATGGCTACACCTTC
CSASDRYYGYTF
>-|TRBV24-1|TRBD1|TRBJ2-7
TGTGCCACCAGTGATTCCGGGACAGTAGAGTACGAGCAGTACTTC
CATSDSGTVEYEQYF
>-|TRBV14|-|TRBJ2-1
TGTGCCAGCAGCCAAGGGGGGCTCCTCTACAATGAGCAGTTCTTC
CASSQGGLLYNEQFF
>-|TRBV18|-|TRBJ2-7
TGTGCCAGCTCACCAGAATCCGCCGTGGGGGGATACGAGCAGTACTTC
CASSPESAVGGYEQYF
>few|TRBV11-1|TRBD2|TRBJ2-1
TGTGCCAGCAGCGATCGGACTAGCGGGGGCCCATCCTACAATGAGCAGTTCTTC
CASSDRTSGGPSYNEQFF
>few|TRBV7-9|-|TRBJ2-5
TGTGCCAGCAGCCATTATGTAGCGGAGACCCAGTACTTC
CASSHYVAETQYF
>few|TRBV9|-|TRBJ1-1
TGTGCCAGCAGCATAAGCGGGTTGAACACTGAAGCTTTCTTT
CASSISGLNTEAFF
>-|TRBV29-1|TRBD2|TRBJ2-7
TGCAGCGACTATCGGTCCCAGCGGGAGCAACAGGGACCAAGCTCCTACGAGCAGTACTTC
CSDYRSQREQQGPSSYEQYF
>-|TRBV27|TRBD1|TRBJ2-7
TGTGCCAGCAGTTTCGACAGGGGTCTTCAGCAGTACTTC
CASSFDRGLQQYF
>few|TRBV29-1|-|TRBJ2-7
TGCAGCACATCGTCTAACTCATACTACGAGCAGCACTTC
CSTSSNSYYEQHF
>many|TRBV10-3|-|TRBJ2-1
TGTGCCGCCGGGTATGAGCAGTTCTTC
CAAGYEQFF
>-|TRBV19|-|TRBJ2-7
TGTGCCAGTAGTATAATGGCAGCGAGCTCCTACGAGCAGTACTTC
CASSIMAASSYEQYF
>-|TRBV6-6|-|TRBJ2-7
TGTGCCAGCAGGGGGGTTAACAGCCCCTACGAGCAGTACTTC
CASRGVNSPYEQYF
>-|TRBV20-1|TRBD2|TRBJ2-1
TGCGGGGAGACTAGCGGGAGGAATGAGCAGTTCTTC
CGETSGRNEQFF
>-|TRBV6-1|TRBD2|TRBJ2-4
TGTGCCAGCACCGGAACTAGCGGGGGGGTCCTAGCCAAAAACATTCAGTACTTC
CASTGTSGGVLAKNIQYF
>-|TRBV3-1|TRBD2|TRBJ2-5
TGTGCCAGCAGCTGGGAGGGCCTAGAGACCCAGTACTTC
CASSWEGLETQYF
>few|TRBV9|TRBD1|TRBJ2-7
TGTGCCAGCAGTCCGACAGGGTACCCTAATGAGCAGTACTTC
CASSPTGYPNEQYF
>many|TRBV2|-|TRBJ2-6
TGTGCCAGCATCCCGGGCTCTGGGGCCAACGTCCTGACTTTC
CASIPGSGANVLTF
>few|TRBV29-1|-|TRBJ2-1
TGCAGCGCTAAAGAAGGGGTTAGCTCCTACAATGAGCAGTTCTTC
CSAKEGVSSYNEQFF